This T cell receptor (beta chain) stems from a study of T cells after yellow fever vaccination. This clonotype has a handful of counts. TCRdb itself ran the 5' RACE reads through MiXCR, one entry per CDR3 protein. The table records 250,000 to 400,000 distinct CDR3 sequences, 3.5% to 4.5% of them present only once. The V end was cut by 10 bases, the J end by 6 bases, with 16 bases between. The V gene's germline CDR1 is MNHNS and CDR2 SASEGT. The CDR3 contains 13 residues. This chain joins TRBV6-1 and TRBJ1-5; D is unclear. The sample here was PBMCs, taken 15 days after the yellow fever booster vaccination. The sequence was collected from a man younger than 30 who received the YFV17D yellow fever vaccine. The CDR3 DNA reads TGTGCCACCGGTGACTGGGGAGGTCAGCCCCAGCATTTT. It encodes CATGDWGGQPQHF.